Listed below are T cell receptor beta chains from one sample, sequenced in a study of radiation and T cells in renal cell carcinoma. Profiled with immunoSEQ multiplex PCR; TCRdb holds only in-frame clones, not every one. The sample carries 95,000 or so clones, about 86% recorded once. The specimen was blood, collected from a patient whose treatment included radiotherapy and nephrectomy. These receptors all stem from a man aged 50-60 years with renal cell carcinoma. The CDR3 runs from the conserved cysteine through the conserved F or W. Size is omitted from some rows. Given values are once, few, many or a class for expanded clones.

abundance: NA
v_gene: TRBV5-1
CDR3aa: CASSRQTSAGRQETQYF

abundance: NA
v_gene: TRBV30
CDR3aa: CAWNLLAGDNEQYF

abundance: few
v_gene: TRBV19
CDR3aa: CATRRTSRGSQETQYF

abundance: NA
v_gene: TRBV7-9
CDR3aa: CASSMAAYNQPQHF

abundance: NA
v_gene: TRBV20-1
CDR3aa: CSARASTEAFF

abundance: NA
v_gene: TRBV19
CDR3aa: CASSIRQAVDTQYF

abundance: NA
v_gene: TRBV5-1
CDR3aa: CASSAYMPSGSYEQYF

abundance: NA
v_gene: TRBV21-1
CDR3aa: CTPSQAYTEAFF

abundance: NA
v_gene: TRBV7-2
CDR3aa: CASSYTGVNEQFF

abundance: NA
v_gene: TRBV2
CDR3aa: CASREDTNEAFF

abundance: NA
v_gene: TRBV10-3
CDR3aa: CAISESSGVGNGYTF

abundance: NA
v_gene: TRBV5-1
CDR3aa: CASSLGLQGYEQYF

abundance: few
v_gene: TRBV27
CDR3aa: CASSPRQGADEQYF

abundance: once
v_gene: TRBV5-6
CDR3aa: CASSPSQGVYYEQYF

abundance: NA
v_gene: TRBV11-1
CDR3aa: CASSLPGGFEQYF

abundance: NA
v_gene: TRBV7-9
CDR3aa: CASSLWDRTNYGYTF

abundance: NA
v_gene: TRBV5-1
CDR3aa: CASSVTPGLASYF

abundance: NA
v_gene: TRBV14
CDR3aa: CASSQVGVAYNEQFF

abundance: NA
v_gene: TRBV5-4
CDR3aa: CASSLFQGRNSPLHF

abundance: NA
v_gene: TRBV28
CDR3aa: CASSLGWTGYNQPQHF

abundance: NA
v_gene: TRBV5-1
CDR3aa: CASSPYWTGDSYEQYF

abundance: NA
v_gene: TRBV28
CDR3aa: CASSFSLREAFF

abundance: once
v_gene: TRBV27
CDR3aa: CASSLSSAGDTQYF

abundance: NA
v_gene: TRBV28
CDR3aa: CASTTGESYEQYF

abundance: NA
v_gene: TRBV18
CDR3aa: CASSPPGQSAYNEQFF

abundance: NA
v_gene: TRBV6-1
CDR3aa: CASSEARNNEQYF

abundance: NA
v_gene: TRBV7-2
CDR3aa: CASSLAGAGELFF

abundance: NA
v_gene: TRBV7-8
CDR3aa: CASSHDMNTEAFF

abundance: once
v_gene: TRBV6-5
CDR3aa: CASSYSRGPYEQYF

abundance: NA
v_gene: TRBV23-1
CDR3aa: CASRSGNFGWRGSPLHF

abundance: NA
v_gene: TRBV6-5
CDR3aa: CASSYYSTGGGGVQYF

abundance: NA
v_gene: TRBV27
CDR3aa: CASTLKGQGPQLQTYEQYF

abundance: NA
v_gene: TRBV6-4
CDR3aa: CTGGLAGTDTQYF

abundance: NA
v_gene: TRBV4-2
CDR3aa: CASSPDRGGRDGYTF

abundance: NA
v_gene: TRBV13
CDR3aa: CASSIGQLHNEKLFF

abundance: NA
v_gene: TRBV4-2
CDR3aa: CASKGQRGYTGELFF

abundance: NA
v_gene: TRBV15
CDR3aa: CAIRESSYNEQFF

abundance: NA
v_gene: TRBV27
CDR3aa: CASSQVQSSYEQYF

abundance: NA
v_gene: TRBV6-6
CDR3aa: CASSATGTGSYEQYF

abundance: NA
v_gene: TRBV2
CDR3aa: CASSERWSEAFF